The rows below give T cell receptor beta chains drawn from one sample of a study of memory CD4+ T cells and cytomegalovirus serostatus. TCRdb keeps only in-frame clones here, not all; method: immunoSEQ multiplex PCR. Of about 42,000 clones listed, approximately 80% are singletons. Sequenced sample: memory CD4+ T cells from blood. The receptor source for this set is an adult in good health and CMV-seronegative. Both conserved end residues are part of each CDR3. The order of the fields is clone size, J gene, D gene, V gene, CDR3 DNA, CDR3 protein. A D gene is named only where the DNA matches it firmly. Part of the rows lack a size; the others show once, few, many or a class for expanded clones.

>.|TRBJ1-1|TRBD1|TRBV28
TGTGCCAGCGGGCTACAGGGGAGGAACACTGAAGCTTTCTTT
CASGLQGRNTEAFF
>few|TRBJ1-1|.|TRBV2
TGTGCCAGCAGTGGGTACACTGAAGCTTTCTTT
CASSGYTEAFF
>.|TRBJ2-7|TRBD1|TRBV19
TGTGCCAGTAGTCCCGGGACAGGGGACTACGAGCAGTACTTC
CASSPGTGDYEQYF
>.|TRBJ1-2|.|TRBV5-1
TGCGCCAGCAGCTATGGGGACAACTATGGCTACACCTTC
CASSYGDNYGYTF
>.|TRBJ2-1|TRBD1|TRBV28
TGTGCCAGCAGAAAGAATGACAGGGGGTCCTACCAAGGCAATGAGCAGTTCTTC
CASRKNDRGSYQGNEQFF
>.|TRBJ2-1|.|TRBV29-1
TGCAGCGTTGAAGATAACAAGGGACGGCATGAGCAGTTCTTC
CSVEDNKGRHEQFF
>few|TRBJ1-5|TRBD1|TRBV7-9
TGTGCCAGCAGCCGAGGGACAGGGCCTAATCAGCCCCAGCATTTT
CASSRGTGPNQPQHF
>few|TRBJ2-1|TRBD2|TRBV7-2
TGTGCCAGCAGCTTAGGAGCGGGGGGCTACAATGAGCAGTTCTTC
CASSLGAGGYNEQFF
>.|TRBJ1-4|TRBD1|TRBV5-1
TGCGCCAGCAGCTTGGCTGGACAGGGGAGTGAAAAACTGTTTTTT
CASSLAGQGSEKLFF
>once|TRBJ2-2|TRBD1|TRBV5-1
TGCGCCAGCAGCCCGGACAGGTTAAACACCGGGGAGCTGTTTTTT
CASSPDRLNTGELFF
>.|TRBJ1-6|.|TRBV28
TGTGCCAGCAGTCTCGCGACTTGGAATTCACCCCTCCACTTT
CASSLATWNSPLHF